This T cell receptor (beta chain) was identified during a study of CD8 T cells in Susac syndrome. As concerns this clonotype: Its antigen is not known.

Per germline, CDR1 SNHLY and CDR2 FYNNEI. The CDR3 extends over 13 amino acids. The V end lost 1 base, the J end lost 7 bases, and 11 bases lay between the germline ends. Random hexamers were used to reverse transcribe an amount of about 0.45 to 1 ug RNA. The CDR3 of TCR beta was amplified by immunoSEQ multiplex PCR across 54 Vbeta and 13 Jbeta. MiXCR, run by TCRdb on the immunoSEQ multiplex PCR reads, gives a single entry per CDR3 protein. Of roughly 120,000 distinct CDR3 sequences listed, around 94% are singletons. Overall study findings and caveats: The study acknowledged a relatively small number of individuals in its TCR sequencing and HLA analysis.

The sample taken for sequencing was CD4+ T cells from PBMCs. The rearrangement joins TRBV2 to TRBJ2-7, with D uncertain. The clonotype originates from a human donor in good health. CDR3 amino acids: CASSEVNSNEQYF. The CDR3 bases are TGTGCCAGCAGTGAAGTTAATAGCAATGAGCAGTACTTC.